This T cell receptor (beta chain) was sequenced in a study of technical replicates of blood from a handful of donors. Libraries were prepared by immunoSEQ multiplex PCR; TCRdb keeps only in-frame clonotypes and omits some of them. This repertoire shows 70,000 to 85,000 clones, 92% found once; its top ten account for about 0.27%. This CDR3 is 14 amino acids long. CDR1 and CDR2 from the germline V gene are LNHNV and YYDKDF (reference sequence). The V gene lost 1 base and the J gene lost 5 bases, with 11 bases spanning the gap. Material: T cells isolated from PBMCs. The chain carries TRBV15 and TRBJ1-1, with D perhaps matching TRBD1 (5 bases). This sequence originates from a human donor in good health. CDR3 DNA: TGTGCCACCAGCAGAGCCGCCCCAGGGACTGAAGCTTTCTTT. This gives the protein CATSRAAPGTEAFF.